This T cell receptor (beta chain) came from a study of blood T cell repertoires in COVID-19. Looking at the study overall: COVID-19 samples collected from the United States, Italy and Spain covered acute and convalescent phases.

Generated by immunoSEQ multiplex PCR, the TCRdb table keeps only in-frame clones and is missing some. The sample consists of a few hundred thousand clones, 70% to 85% of them appearing once. This clone was seen just once. Input material: peripheral blood. This receptor was taken from a man older than 75 with acute or convalescent COVID-19.

CDR3 amino acids: CASSRGRGLAGYEQYF. DNA for the CDR3: TGCGCCAGCAGCCGGGGAAGGGGACTAGCGGGTTACGAGCAGTACTTC. V and J are TRBV4-1 and TRBJ2-7; 12 bases line up with TRBD2. The V gene's germline CDR1 is MGHRA and CDR2 YSYEKL. V lost 4 bases and J lost 4; bases outside the gene matches: 8. The CDR3 has 16 amino acids.